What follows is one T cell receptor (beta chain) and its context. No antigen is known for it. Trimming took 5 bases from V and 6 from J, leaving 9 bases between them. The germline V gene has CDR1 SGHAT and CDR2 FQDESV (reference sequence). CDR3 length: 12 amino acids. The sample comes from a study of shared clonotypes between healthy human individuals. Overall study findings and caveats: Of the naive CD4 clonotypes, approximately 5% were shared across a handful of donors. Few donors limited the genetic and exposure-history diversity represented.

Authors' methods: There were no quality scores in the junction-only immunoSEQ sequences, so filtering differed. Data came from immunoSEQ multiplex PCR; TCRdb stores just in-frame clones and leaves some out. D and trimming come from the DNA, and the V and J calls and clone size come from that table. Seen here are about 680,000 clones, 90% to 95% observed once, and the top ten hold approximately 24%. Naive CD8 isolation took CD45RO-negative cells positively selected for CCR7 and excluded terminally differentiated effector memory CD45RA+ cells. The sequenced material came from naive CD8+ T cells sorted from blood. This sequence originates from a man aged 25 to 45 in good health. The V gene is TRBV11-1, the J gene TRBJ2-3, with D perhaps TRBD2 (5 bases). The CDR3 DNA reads TGTGCCAGCAGCCGGAGGCTGGATACGCAGTATTTT. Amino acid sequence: CASSRRLDTQYF.